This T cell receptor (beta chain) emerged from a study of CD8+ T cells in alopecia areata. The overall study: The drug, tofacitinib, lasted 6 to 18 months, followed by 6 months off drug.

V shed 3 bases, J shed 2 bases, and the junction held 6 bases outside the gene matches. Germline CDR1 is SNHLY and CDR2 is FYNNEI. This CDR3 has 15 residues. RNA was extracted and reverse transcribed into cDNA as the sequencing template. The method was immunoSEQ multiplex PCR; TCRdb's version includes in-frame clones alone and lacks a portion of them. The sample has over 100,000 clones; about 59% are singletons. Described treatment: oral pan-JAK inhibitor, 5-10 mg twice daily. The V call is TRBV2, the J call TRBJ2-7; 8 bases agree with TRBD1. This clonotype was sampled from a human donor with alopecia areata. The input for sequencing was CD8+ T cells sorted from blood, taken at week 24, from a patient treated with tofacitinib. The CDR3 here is CASSEAPDRAYEQYF. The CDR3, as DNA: TGTGCCAGCAGTGAGGCCCCGGACAGGGCCTACGAGCAGTACTTC.